These 25 T cell receptor beta chains were sequenced from one sample in a study of T cell changes during pregnancy in multiple sclerosis. Using immunoSEQ multiplex PCR, the repertoire was profiled, and TCRdb retains in-frame clones only, with some absent. The table includes about 40,000 clones, around nine tenths detected once. The specimen was CD4+ T cells from peripheral blood mononuclear cells, collected before pregnancy. The receptor source for this set is a female donor with multiple sclerosis, enrolled in a pregnancy study.

The chain carries TRBV7-9 and TRBJ2-5; D uncertain. Trimming pared 5 bases from V and 5 bases from J, leaving 12 bases between. The CDR3 covers 13 residues. Germline CDR1 SEHNR, CDR2 FQNEAQ (reference sequence). DNA for the CDR3: TGTGCCAGCAGCCGAGACAATGCGGAGACCCAGTACTTC. Protein product: CASSRDNAETQYF. Complete variable domain (other parts from reference TRBV7-9 and TRBJ2-5): DTGVSQNPRHKITKRGQNVTFRCDPISEHNRLYWYRQTLGQGPEFLTYFQNEAQLEKSRLLSDRFSAERPKGSFSTLEIQRTEQGDSAMYLCASSRDNAETQYFGPGTRLLVL.

The chain links TRBV7-9 to TRBJ1-2, with a possible D match to TRBD1 (5 bases). CDR3 length equals 14 residues. The germline V gene has CDR1 SEHNR and CDR2 FQNEAQ (reference sequence). V was pared by 5 bases and J by 6 bases, with 16 bases between. The CDR3 is CASSLPQGPNGYTF. The CDR3 coding sequence is TGTGCCAGCAGCCTCCCTCAGGGCCCGAATGGCTACACCTTC.

This chain connects TRBV4-3 to TRBJ2-1, with D tentatively TRBD2 (5 bases). Germline V gene data show CDR1 as LGHNA and CDR2 as YSLEER. Trimming pared 1 base from V and 6 bases from J, leaving 10 bases between. The CDR3 is 14 residues long. The CDR3 DNA is TGCGCCAGCAGCCAAGGTCTAGCCAGCAATGAGCAGTTCTTC. This gives the protein CASSQGLASNEQFF.

Details on this clone: One junction end does not reproduce the germline sequence, and a read error may be involved. The J gene is TRBJ2-3, the V gene TRBV7-7, with TRBD2 matching 12 bases. The CDR3 is made up of 15 amino acids. In germline, CDR1 is SSHAT, CDR2 FNYEAQ (reference sequence). This CDR3 is CASSLAGGSTDTQYF. The CDR3 region has the DNA TGTGCTAGCAGCCTAGCGGGAGGGAGCACAGATACGCAGTATTTT.

CDR3 amino acids: CASWTSGRNEQFF. CDR3 DNA sequence: TGTGCCAGCTGGACTAGCGGCCGGAATGAGCAGTTCTTC. The chain is built from TRBV6-5 and TRBJ2-1; 10 nucleotides line up with TRBD2. This CDR3 spans 13 amino acids. The germline CDR1 and CDR2 sequences are MNHEY and SVGAGI. The V segment lost 8 bases and the J segment 7 bases; nucleotides outside the gene matches: 5.

J is TRBJ2-3 and V is TRBV5-1, with a possible D match to TRBD2 (6 bases). This CDR3 region has 14 residues. V was trimmed by 0 bases and J by 5 bases, leaving 10 bases between them. Germline V gene sequence: CDR1 SGHRS, CDR2 YFSETQ. This CDR3 reads CASSLGRDLDTQYF. As DNA, the CDR3 is TGCGCCAGCAGCTTGGGGCGGGATCTAGATACGCAGTATTTT.

The V gene is TRBV4-3, the J gene TRBJ2-5, with TRBD1 matching 8 bases. The CDR3 covers 16 residues. Unmatched junction bases numbered 8, after V lost 0 bases and J lost 5 bases. Germline V gene lookup returns CDR1 LGHNA and CDR2 YSLEER. This CDR3 is CASSQDTGQGGETQYF. CDR3 DNA: TGCGCCAGCAGCCAAGATACAGGACAGGGTGGGGAGACCCAGTACTTC.

This clone was detected only once. V and J are TRBV5-4 and TRBJ2-1; 7 bases line up with TRBD2. The germline gives CDR1 SGHNT, CDR2 YYREEE (reference sequence). The CDR3 has 16 amino acids. V trimming: 4 bases; J trimming: 2 bases; junction bases outside the gene matches: 9. In nucleotides, the CDR3 is TGTGCCAGCAGCCTGCACAGCGGGAACACCTACAATGAGCAGTTCTTC. Translating it yields CASSLHSGNTYNEQFF.

The chain joins TRBV27 to TRBJ2-7; D perhaps matches TRBD1 (5 bases). Trimming shortened V by 2 bases and J by 0 bases, and 11 bases separated the two germline ends. CDR1 is MNHEY and CDR2 is SMNVEV in the germline V gene (reference sequence). This CDR3 is 15 amino acids long. The CDR3 is CASSLTGGISYEQYF. The CDR3 DNA reads as TGTGCCAGCAGTTTAACAGGTGGTATCTCCTACGAGCAGTACTTC.

The genes are TRBV6-5 and TRBJ1-1; D remains unclear. V was cut by 2 bases and J by 6 bases, with 13 bases left in between. Looked up from germline, CDR1 is MNHEY and CDR2 is SVGAGI. The CDR3 sequence is 14 residues long. CDR3 sequence reads: CASSYGYSGAEAFF. CDR3 DNA sequence: TGTGCCAGCAGTTACGGGTACTCTGGAGCTGAAGCTTTCTTT.

This chain joins TRBV6-6 and TRBJ2-7, with TRBD2 as a possible D gene (6 bases). Per germline, CDR1 MNHNY and CDR2 SVGAGI (reference sequence). V shed 6 bases and J shed 5 bases, with 17 bases lying between them. The CDR3 has 14 residues. For the CDR3, the DNA is TGTGCCAGCAGCCACCTTCAGGGCGGGAACGAGCAGTACTTC. Protein sequence: CASSHLQGGNEQYF.

The rearrangement joins TRBV5-1 to TRBJ2-3; D is perhaps TRBD1 (6 bases). This CDR3 region has 17 residues. Trimming shortened V by 1 base and J by 3 bases, and 18 bases separated the two germline ends. Germline-derived CDR1 and CDR2 are SGHRS and YFSETQ. The CDR3 spells CASSLYSGMGATDTQYF. CDR3 DNA: TGCGCCAGCAGCTTGTATTCGGGAATGGGGGCTACAGATACGCAGTATTTT.

The chain employs TRBV4-1 and TRBJ2-7, with 14 nucleotides matching TRBD2. This CDR3 is 19 amino acids long. Trimming removed 0 bases from V and 2 bases from J; junction bases left unmatched: 9. The V gene's germline CDR1 is MGHRA and CDR2 YSYEKL. This CDR3 is CASSQEGTSGRGVPYEQYF. CDR3 coding DNA: TGCGCCAGCAGCCAAGAAGGGACTAGCGGGAGAGGGGTCCCCTACGAGCAGTACTTC.

This clone is a singleton in its sample. This chain connects TRBV7-2 to TRBJ2-1; D unresolved. Germline V gives CDR1 SGHTA, CDR2 FQGNSA. V was shortened by 0 bases and J by 7 bases, with 10 bases between the two germline ends. CDR3 length: 14 residues. CDR3 nucleotide sequence: TGTGCCAGCAGCTTAGCAGGTAGCATGAATGAGCAGTTCTTC. Translation gives CASSLAGSMNEQFF.

This chain links TRBV28 with TRBJ1-5; TRBD1 matches 8 bases. Trimming cost V 6 bases and J 5 bases; bases outside gene matches: 21. The CDR3 contains 19 residues. Germline V gives CDR1 MDHEN, CDR2 SYDVKM. CDR3 sequence: CASSPPRTGWVDRDQPQHF. The CDR3 DNA reads TGTGCCAGCAGCCCGCCCCGGACAGGGTGGGTGGACCGAGATCAGCCCCAGCATTTT. Drawing the rest from reference TRBV28 and TRBJ1-5, the complete variable domain is DVKVTQSSRYLVKRTGEKVFLECVQDMDHENMFWYRQDPGLGLRLIYFSYDVKMKEKGDIPEGYSVSREKKERFSLILESASTNQTSMYLCASSPPRTGWVDRDQPQHFGDGTRLSIL.

The chain recombines TRBV4-2 with TRBJ1-1; TRBD1 matches at 7 bases. With V trimmed by 1 base and J by 1 base, 6 bases remained unmatched. This CDR3 is built from 16 residues. Germline V gene lookup returns CDR1 LGHNA and CDR2 YNFKEQ. CDR3 coding DNA: TGTGCCAGCAGCCAAGGGGGGACAGATAGGAACACTGAAGCTTTCTTT. It codes for CASSQGGTDRNTEAFF.

The J gene is TRBJ1-4, the V gene TRBV2; the D is unclear. Trimming cost V 10 bases and J 1 base, with 13 bases left between them. This CDR3 spans 14 amino acids. Germline V lookup: CDR1 SNHLY, CDR2 FYNNEI. The DNA for the CDR3 is TGTGCCACACGGGAGCGGGAAACTAATGAAAAACTGTTTTTT. It yields the protein CATRERETNEKLFF. Full variable domain (outside the CDR3, taken from reference TRBV2 and TRBJ1-4): EPEVTQTPSHQVTQMGQEVILRCVPISNHLYFYWYRQILGQKVEFLVSFYNNEISEKSEIFDDQFSVERPDGSNFTLKIRSTKLEDSAMYFCATRERETNEKLFFGSGTQLSVL.

V is TRBV4-1 and J is TRBJ2-1, with 9 bases matching TRBD1. V shed 5 bases and J 4 bases; nucleotides not matched to a gene: 6. The CDR3 is made up of 15 amino acids. From germline, CDR1 is MGHRA and CDR2 YSYEKL. CDR3 bases: TGCGCCAGCAGCTACAGACAGGGGGGATACAATGAGCAGTTCTTC. Translated, it gives CASSYRQGGYNEQFF.

The rearrangement joins TRBV2 to TRBJ1-4; the D gene is possibly TRBD1 (5 bases). This CDR3 region has 15 residues. Trimming removed 6 bases from V and 5 bases from J, with 16 bases in between. CDR1 SNHLY and CDR2 FYNNEI come from the germline V gene. The CDR3 DNA reads as TGTGCCAGCAGGACGGACCGACAGTTGAATGAAAAACTGTTTTTT. Translated, it gives CASRTDRQLNEKLFF.

Concerning this clone itself: The sample holds other DNA sequences that translate to the same CDR3. The rearrangement links TRBV19 to TRBJ2-7; D is perhaps TRBD2 (5 bases). This CDR3 is 14 amino acids long. CDR1 is LNHDA, CDR2 SQIVND, per germline (reference sequence). The V end was cut by 6 bases, the J end by 0 bases, with 12 bases between. The CDR3 region is CASSPGGSSYEQYF. CDR3 coding DNA: TGTGCCAGTAGCCCCGGTGGGAGCTCCTACGAGCAGTACTTC.

This clone was seen a single time. V gene TRBV7-9 combines with J gene TRBJ2-3, with no clear D. Trimming shortened V by 5 bases and J by 4 bases, and 19 bases separated the two germline ends. CDR1 and CDR2 from the germline V gene are SEHNR and FQNEAQ (reference sequence). The length of the CDR3 is 16 residues. CDR3 loop: CASSQNPPQGADTQYF. As DNA, the CDR3 is TGTGCCAGCAGCCAAAACCCCCCACAAGGAGCAGATACGCAGTATTTT.

The genes are TRBV2 and TRBJ2-4; D may be TRBD2 (5 bases). The V gene lost 5 bases and the J gene lost 5 bases, with 7 bases spanning the gap. CDR3 length: 12 amino acids. Germline CDR1 reads SNHLY; CDR2 reads FYNNEI. CDR3 in amino acids: CASSPLENIQYF. The CDR3 nucleotides are TGTGCCAGCAGTCCACTAGAAAACATTCAGTACTTC. The full variable domain, its missing parts supplied by reference TRBV2 and TRBJ2-4, is EPEVTQTPSHQVTQMGQEVILRCVPISNHLYFYWYRQILGQKVEFLVSFYNNEISEKSEIFDDQFSVERPDGSNFTLKIRSTKLEDSAMYFCASSPLENIQYFGAGTRLSVL.

J is TRBJ1-2 and V is TRBV29-1; D is possibly TRBD1 (5 bases). The CDR3 is made up of 14 amino acids. CDR1 and CDR2 from the germline V gene are SQVTM and ANQGSEA. V lost 3 bases, J lost 1 base, and 12 bases lay in between. The chain's CDR3 is CSVDRKGDNYGYTF. In DNA form, the CDR3 reads TGCAGCGTTGACCGCAAAGGGGATAACTATGGCTACACCTTC.

The chain recombines TRBV12-5 with TRBJ2-3; TRBD2 agrees at 8 bases. Germline trimming cut 4 bases from V and 0 bases from J; bases unmatched to any gene: 3. This CDR3 has 15 amino acids. From germline, CDR1 is LGHNT and CDR2 FRNRAP. CDR3 nucleotides: TGTGCTAGTGGTTATAGCGGGACTAGCACAGATACGCAGTATTTT. This codes for CASGYSGTSTDTQYF. The entire variable domain, with the rest obtained from reference TRBV12-5 and TRBJ2-3, is as follows: DARVTQTPRHKVTEMGQEVTMRCQPILGHNTVFWYRQTMMQGLELLAYFRNRAPLDDSGMPKDRFSAEMPDATLATLKIQPSEPRDSAVYFCASGYSGTSTDTQYFGPGTRLTVL.

V and J are TRBV5-4 and TRBJ2-1; D gene uncertain. Germline lookup yields CDR1 SGHNT and CDR2 YYREEE (reference sequence). V gave up 1 base and J gave up 7 bases, with 9 bases separating them. CDR3 length equals 13 residues. The CDR3 protein is CASSLPGRNEQFF. CDR3 DNA sequence: TGTGCCAGCAGCTTGCCAGGAAGGAATGAGCAGTTCTTC.